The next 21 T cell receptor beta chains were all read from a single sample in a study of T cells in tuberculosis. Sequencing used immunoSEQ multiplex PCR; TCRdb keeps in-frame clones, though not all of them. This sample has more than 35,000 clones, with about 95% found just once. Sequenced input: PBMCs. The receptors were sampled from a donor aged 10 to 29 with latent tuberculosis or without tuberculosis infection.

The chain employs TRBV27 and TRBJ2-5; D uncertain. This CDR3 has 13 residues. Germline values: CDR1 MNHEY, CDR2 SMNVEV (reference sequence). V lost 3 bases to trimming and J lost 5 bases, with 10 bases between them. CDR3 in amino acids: CASSFRGRETQYF. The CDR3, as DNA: TGTGCCAGCAGTTTTCGTGGCAGGGAGACCCAGTACTTC.

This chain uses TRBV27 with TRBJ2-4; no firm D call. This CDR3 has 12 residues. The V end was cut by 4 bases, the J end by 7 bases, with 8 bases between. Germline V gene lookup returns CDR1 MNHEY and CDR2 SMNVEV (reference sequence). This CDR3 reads CASSSSRNIQYF. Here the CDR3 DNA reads TGTGCCAGCAGTTCCTCCAGGAACATTCAGTACTTC.

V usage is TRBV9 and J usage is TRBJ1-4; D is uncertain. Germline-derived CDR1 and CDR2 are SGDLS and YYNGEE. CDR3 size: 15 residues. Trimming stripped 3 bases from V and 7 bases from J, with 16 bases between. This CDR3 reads CASSAAVGVGEKLFF. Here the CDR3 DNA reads TGTGCCAGCAGCGCAGCGGTCGGGGTAGGTGAAAAACTGTTTTTT.

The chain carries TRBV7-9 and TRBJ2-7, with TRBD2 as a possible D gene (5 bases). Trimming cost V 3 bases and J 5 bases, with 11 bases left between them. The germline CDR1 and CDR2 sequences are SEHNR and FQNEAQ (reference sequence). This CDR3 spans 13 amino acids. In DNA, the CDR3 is TGTGCCAGCAGCTTGTCCCAGGAGGACGAGCAGTACTTC. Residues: CASSLSQEDEQYF.

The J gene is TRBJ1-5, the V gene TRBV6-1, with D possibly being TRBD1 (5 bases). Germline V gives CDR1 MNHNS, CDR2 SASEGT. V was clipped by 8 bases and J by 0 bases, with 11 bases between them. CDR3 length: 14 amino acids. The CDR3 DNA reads TGTGCCAGCGATACAGGCCGTAGCAATCAGCCCCAGCATTTT. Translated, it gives CASDTGRSNQPQHF.

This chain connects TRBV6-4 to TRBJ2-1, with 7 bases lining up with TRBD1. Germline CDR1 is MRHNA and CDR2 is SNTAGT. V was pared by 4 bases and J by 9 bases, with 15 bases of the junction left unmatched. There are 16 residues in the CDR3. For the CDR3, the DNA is TGTGCCAGCAGTGGACAAAATTTACAGGGGCTAGGTGAGCAGTTCTTC. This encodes CASSGQNLQGLGEQFF.

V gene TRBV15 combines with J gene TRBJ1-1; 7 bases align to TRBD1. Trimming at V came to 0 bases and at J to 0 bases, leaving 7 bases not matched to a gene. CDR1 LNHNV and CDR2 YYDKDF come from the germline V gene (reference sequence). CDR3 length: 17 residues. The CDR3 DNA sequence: TGTGCCACCAGCAGAGAGCCGGGACAGACGATGAACACTGAAGCTTTCTTT. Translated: CATSREPGQTMNTEAFF.

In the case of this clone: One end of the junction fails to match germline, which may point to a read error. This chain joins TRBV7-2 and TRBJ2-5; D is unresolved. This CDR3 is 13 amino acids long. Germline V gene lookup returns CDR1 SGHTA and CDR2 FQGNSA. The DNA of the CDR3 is TGTGCCAGCAGCCAACGACTCCAAGGGACCCAGTACTTC. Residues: CASSQRLQGTQYF.

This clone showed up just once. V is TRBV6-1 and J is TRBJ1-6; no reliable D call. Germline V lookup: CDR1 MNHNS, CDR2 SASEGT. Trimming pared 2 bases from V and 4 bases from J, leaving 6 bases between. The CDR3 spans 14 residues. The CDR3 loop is CASSELPYNSPLHF. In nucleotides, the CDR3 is TGTGCCAGCAGTGAACTCCCTTATAATTCACCCCTCCACTTT.

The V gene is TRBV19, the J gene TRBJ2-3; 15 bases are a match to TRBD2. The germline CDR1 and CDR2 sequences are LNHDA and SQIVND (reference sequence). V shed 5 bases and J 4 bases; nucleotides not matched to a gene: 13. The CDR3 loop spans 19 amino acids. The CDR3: CASSPSGLAGGQLSDTQYF. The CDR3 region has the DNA TGTGCCAGTAGTCCATCGGGACTAGCGGGGGGACAACTATCAGATACGCAGTATTTT.

The CDR3 DNA sequence: TGTGCCAGTAGGCGGGCGGGGAACACTGAAGCTTTCTTT. Protein: CASRRAGNTEAFF. The chain has TRBV19 and TRBJ1-1; D unclear. CDR3 length equals 13 residues. The ends were cut back, 6 bases at V and 1 base at J, with 9 bases in the middle. The V gene's germline CDR1 is LNHDA and CDR2 SQIVND (reference sequence).

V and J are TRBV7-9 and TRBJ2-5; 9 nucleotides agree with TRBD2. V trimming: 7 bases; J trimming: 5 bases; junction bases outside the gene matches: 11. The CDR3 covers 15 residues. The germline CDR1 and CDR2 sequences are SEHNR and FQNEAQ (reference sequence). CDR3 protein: CASNEGLAGWETQYF. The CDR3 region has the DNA TGTGCCAGCAACGAGGGGCTAGCGGGATGGGAGACCCAGTACTTC.

The CDR3 DNA is TGTGCCTGGAAATCCCCACACACAGATACGCAGTATTTT. It codes for CAWKSPHTDTQYF. The chain uses TRBV30 and TRBJ2-3, with D uncertain. The CDR3 has 13 amino acids. The germline V gene encodes CDR1 GTSNPN and CDR2 SVGIG (reference sequence). V dropped 4 bases and J dropped 2 bases, with 10 bases sitting between them.

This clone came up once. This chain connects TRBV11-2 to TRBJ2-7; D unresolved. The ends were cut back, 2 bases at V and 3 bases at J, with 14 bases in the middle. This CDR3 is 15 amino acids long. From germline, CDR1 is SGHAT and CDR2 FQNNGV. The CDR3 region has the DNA TGTGCCAGCAGCTTAAACAGCCCCGATGTCTACGAGCAGTACTTC. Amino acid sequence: CASSLNSPDVYEQYF.

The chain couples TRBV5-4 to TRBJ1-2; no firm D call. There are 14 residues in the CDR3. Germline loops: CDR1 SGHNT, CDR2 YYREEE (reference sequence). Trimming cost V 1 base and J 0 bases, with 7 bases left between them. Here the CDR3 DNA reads TGTGCCAGCAGCTTGTATAGTGCTAACTATGGCTACACCTTC. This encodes CASSLYSANYGYTF.

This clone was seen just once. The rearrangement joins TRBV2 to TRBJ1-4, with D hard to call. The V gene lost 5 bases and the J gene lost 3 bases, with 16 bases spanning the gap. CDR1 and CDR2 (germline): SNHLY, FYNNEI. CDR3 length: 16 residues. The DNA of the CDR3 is TGTGCCAGCAGTTACACCAAAAGAGCGCCTAATGAAAAACTGTTTTTT. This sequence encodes CASSYTKRAPNEKLFF.

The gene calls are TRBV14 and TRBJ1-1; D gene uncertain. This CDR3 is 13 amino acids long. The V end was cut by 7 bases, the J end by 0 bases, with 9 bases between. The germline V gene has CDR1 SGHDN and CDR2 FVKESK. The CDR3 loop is CASIRLVNTEAFF. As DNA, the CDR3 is TGTGCCAGCATCCGTTTAGTGAACACTGAAGCTTTCTTT.

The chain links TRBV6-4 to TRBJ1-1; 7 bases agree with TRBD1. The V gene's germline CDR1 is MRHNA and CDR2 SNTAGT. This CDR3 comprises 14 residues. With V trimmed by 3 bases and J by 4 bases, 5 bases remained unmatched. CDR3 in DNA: TGTGCCAGCAGTGAAAGGGGGCGATTCACTGAAGCTTTCTTT. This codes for CASSERGRFTEAFF.

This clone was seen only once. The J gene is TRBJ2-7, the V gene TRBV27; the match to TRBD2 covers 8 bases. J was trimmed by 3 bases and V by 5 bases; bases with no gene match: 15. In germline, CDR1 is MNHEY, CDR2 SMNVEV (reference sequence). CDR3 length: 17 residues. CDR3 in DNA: TGTGCCAGCAGTAAACTAGGCGCAGCGGGAGTAGTCTACGAGCAGTACTTC. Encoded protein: CASSKLGAAGVVYEQYF.

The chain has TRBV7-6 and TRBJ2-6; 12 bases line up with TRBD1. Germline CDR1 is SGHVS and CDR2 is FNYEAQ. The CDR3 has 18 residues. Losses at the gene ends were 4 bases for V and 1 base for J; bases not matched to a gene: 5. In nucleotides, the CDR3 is TGTGCCAGCAGCTCAAAGGGACAGGGGGCTTCTGGGGCCAACGTCCTGACTTTC. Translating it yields CASSSKGQGASGANVLTF.

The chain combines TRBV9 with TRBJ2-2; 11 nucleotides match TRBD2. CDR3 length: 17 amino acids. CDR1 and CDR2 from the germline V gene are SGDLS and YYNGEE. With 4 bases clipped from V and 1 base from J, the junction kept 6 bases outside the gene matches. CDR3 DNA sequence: TGTGCCAGCAGCCTTGGGACTAGCGGCTTGAACACCGGGGAGCTGTTTTTT. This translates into CASSLGTSGLNTGELFF.